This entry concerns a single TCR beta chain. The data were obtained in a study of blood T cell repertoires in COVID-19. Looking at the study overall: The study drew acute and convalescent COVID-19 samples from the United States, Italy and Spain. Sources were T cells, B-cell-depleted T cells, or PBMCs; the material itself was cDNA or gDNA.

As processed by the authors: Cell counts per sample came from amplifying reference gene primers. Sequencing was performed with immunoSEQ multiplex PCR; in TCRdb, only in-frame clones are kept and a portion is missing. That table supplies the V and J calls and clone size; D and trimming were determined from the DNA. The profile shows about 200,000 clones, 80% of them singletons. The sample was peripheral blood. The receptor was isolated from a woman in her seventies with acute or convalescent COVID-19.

The CDR3 coding sequence is TGTGCCAGTCAACCCAGGGGAGCTTCTAATGAAAAACTGTTTTTT. Its translation is CASQPRGASNEKLFF. The chain joins TRBV19 to TRBJ1-4; D may be TRBD1 (6 bases). Per germline, CDR1 LNHDA and CDR2 SQIVND (reference sequence). This CDR3 has 15 amino acids. Trimming left V 8 bases short and J 3 bases short, with 16 bases between.